Following are 8 T cell receptor beta chains from one sample sequenced in a study of T cell responses to AZD1222 COVID-19 vaccine. Measured with immunoSEQ multiplex PCR; TCRdb has only the in-frame clones, and not every one. The table has some 140,000 clones, roughly 90% seen once. The sequencing here drew on peripheral blood, taken on day 0 of AZD1222 vaccination. These TCRs come from an adult in good health.

The chain uses TRBV21-1 and TRBJ2-1; TRBD2 is taken as the D call from the table, unchecked against the DNA. TRBV21-1 corresponds to a pseudogene. This CDR3 has 18 residues. DNA for the CDR3: TGTGCCAGCAGCAATGGAATACCGGGACTTATCTCCTACAATGAGCAGTTCTTC. Translation: CASSNGIPGLISYNEQFF.

The chain is built from TRBV21-1 and TRBJ1-1; the table's D call TRBD1 went unverified against the DNA. TRBV21-1 constitutes a pseudogene. The length of the CDR3 is 16 residues. The CDR3 DNA reads TGTGCCAGCAGCAAAGTGACAGGCAGGATGAACACTGAAGCTTTCTTT. Amino acids: CASSKVTGRMNTEAFF.

This chain uses TRBV6-6 with TRBJ2-1, with 15 bases aligning to TRBD2. The CDR3 extends over 17 amino acids. Germline-derived CDR1 and CDR2 are MNHNY and SVGAGI (reference sequence). V was pared by 5 bases and J by 5 bases, with 7 bases of the junction left unmatched. CDR3 bases: TGTGCCAGCAGTCGGACTAGCGGGAGGGCCAGACACAATGAGCAGTTCTTC. Translation gives CASSRTSGRARHNEQFF.

V gene TRBV7-8 combines with J gene TRBJ1-3; no clear D. In germline, CDR1 is SGHVS, CDR2 FQNEAQ. V shed 1 base and J shed 0 bases, with 19 bases lying between them. The CDR3 consists of 19 residues. CDR3 DNA sequence: TGTGCCAGCAGCTTAGGACAAGGAGTAAGAACTAACTCTGGAAACACCATATATTTT. Encoded protein: CASSLGQGVRTNSGNTIYF. The variable domain in full, with the rest retrieved from reference TRBV7-8 and TRBJ1-3, is GAGVSQSPRYKVAKRGQDVALRCDPISGHVSLFWYQQALGQGPEFLTYFQNEAQLDKSGLPSDRFFAERPEGSVSTLKIQRTQQEDSAVYLCASSLGQGVRTNSGNTIYFGEGSWLTVV.

The chain is built from TRBV10-1 and TRBJ1-2, with 8 bases that match TRBD1. In germline, CDR1 is WNHNN, CDR2 SYGVQD (reference sequence). The CDR3 covers 14 residues. The V gene end was trimmed by 5 bases and the J gene end by 6 bases; junction bases not matched to a gene: 8. CDR3 nucleotides: TGCGCCAGCAGTCCGACAGGGGAGTACGATGGCTACACCTTC. Translation: CASSPTGEYDGYTF.

The V call is TRBV19, the J call TRBJ2-7, with D tentatively TRBD1 (5 bases). Per the germline V gene, CDR1 is LNHDA and CDR2 is SQIVND (reference sequence). Trimming pared 3 bases from V and 2 bases from J, leaving 17 bases between. This CDR3 is built from 16 residues. Here the CDR3 DNA reads TGTGCCAGTAGTATGGGTCCCGCAGGGCGGCCCTACGAGCAGTACTTC. As protein: CASSMGPAGRPYEQYF.

The chain links TRBV13 to TRBJ1-6; 8 bases agree with TRBD1. With V trimmed by 1 base and J by 9 bases, 5 bases remained unmatched. The CDR3 is made up of 15 amino acids. CDR1 PRHDT and CDR2 FYEKMQ come from the germline V gene (reference sequence). CDR3 in amino acids: CASSLVQGAGSPLHF. DNA for the CDR3: TGTGCCAGCAGCTTAGTTCAGGGGGCGGGTTCACCCCTCCACTTT. Looking up the rest from reference TRBV13 and TRBJ1-6 gives the full variable domain: AAGVIQSPRHLIKEKRETATLKCYPIPRHDTVYWYQQGPGQDPQFLISFYEKMQSDKGSIPDRFSAQQFSDYHSELNMSSLELGDSALYFCASSLVQGAGSPLHFGNGTRLTVT.

The table lists this clone with a few counts. V is TRBV4-1 and J is TRBJ2-7; D uncertain. The germline gives CDR1 MGHRA, CDR2 YSYEKL. This CDR3 is 14 amino acids long. The V end was cut by 8 bases, the J end by 3 bases, with 17 bases between. This CDR3 is CASAEFSQVYEQYF. As DNA, the CDR3 is TGCGCCAGCGCCGAATTCTCCCAAGTCTACGAGCAGTACTTC.